This is a list of T cell receptor beta chains from one sample in a study of T cell changes during pregnancy in multiple sclerosis. Repertoires were generated with immunoSEQ multiplex PCR, while TCRdb's copy carries only in-frame clones and drops some. This sample has tens of thousands of clones; roughly nine tenths occur once, and the top ten carry around 5.5%. This material consisted of CD8+ T cells from peripheral blood mononuclear cells, taken in the third trimester of pregnancy. Receptors were obtained from a female donor with multiple sclerosis, enrolled in a pregnancy study. The CDR3 runs from the conserved cysteine through the conserved F or W. The D gene is left open where the match is weak. Size is omitted from some rows. Given values are once, few, many or a class for expanded clones.

j_gene,d_gene,abundance,v_gene,CDR3nt,CDR3aa
TRBJ2-7,.,.,TRBV4-3,TGCGCCAGCAGCCAAGACAGGGCGAAGTCCTACGAGCAGTACTTC,CASSQDRAKSYEQYF
TRBJ1-1,.,.,TRBV6-5,TGTGCCAGCAGTAATAGCGTGAACACTGAAGCTTTCTTT,CASSNSVNTEAFF
TRBJ2-7,.,.,TRBV5-4,TGTGCCAGCAGCTTGAACTCCAACTACGAGCAGTACTTC,CASSLNSNYEQYF
TRBJ2-2,.,.,TRBV21-1,TGTGCCAGCAGCAAACCGACCTTGGGGGGAGGTTACACCGGGGAGCTGTTTTTT,CASSKPTLGGGYTGELFF
TRBJ1-1,.,.,TRBV11-2,TGTGCCAGCAGCCCCGGACAGAACCTTCTGAACACTGAAGCTTTCTTT,CASSPGQNLLNTEAFF
TRBJ2-1,TRBD2,.,TRBV6-6,TGTGCCAGCAGTTTCCTTAGCGGGAGCTCCTACAATGAGCAGTTCTTC,CASSFLSGSSYNEQFF
TRBJ1-2,.,once,TRBV28,TGTGCCAGCAGTGTGACAGGCTCCTATGGCTACACCTTC,CASSVTGSYGYTF
TRBJ2-6,TRBD1,.,TRBV19,TGTGCCACCACCGGGACAGGGAACCCGGAGCCCAACGTCCTGACTTTC,CATTGTGNPEPNVLTF
TRBJ2-1,.,.,TRBV5-6,TGTGCCAGCAGCCTGGGGACTGGTTACAATGAGCAGTTCTTC,CASSLGTGYNEQFF
TRBJ1-5,TRBD1,.,TRBV7-2,TGTGCCAGCAGCTGGGGACAGGCGGGGCAGCCCCAGCATTTT,CASSWGQAGQPQHF
TRBJ1-1,.,.,TRBV7-9,TGTGCCAGCAGCTTAAGCATTACGGGAGAAGCTTTCTTT,CASSLSITGEAFF
TRBJ2-3,TRBD2,.,TRBV11-2,TGTGCCAGCAGCCCCTCGGGAGGTCTAGCAGATACGCAGTATTTT,CASSPSGGLADTQYF
TRBJ1-5,.,.,TRBV4-2,TGTGCCAGCAGCCAACTCCCTACGGGGAGCAATCAGCCCCAGCATTTT,CASSQLPTGSNQPQHF
TRBJ2-1,.,.,TRBV14,TGTGCCAGCAACTCGCGGGCCTACAATGAGCAGTTCTTC,CASNSRAYNEQFF
TRBJ1-2,TRBD1,.,TRBV19,TGTGCCAGCAACCGAGGGACAGCCAACTATGGCTACACCTTC,CASNRGTANYGYTF
TRBJ2-1,.,.,TRBV7-9,TGTGCCAGCAGCCCCCGGTTAAGCGATAACTACAATGAGCAGTTCTTC,CASSPRLSDNYNEQFF
TRBJ1-5,.,.,TRBV7-6,TGTGCCAGCAGTGAGGCGACCGATCAGCCCCAGCATTTT,CASSEATDQPQHF
TRBJ1-4,TRBD1,few,TRBV2,TGTGCCAGCAGTCCAGGGGGCTCTAATGAAAAACTGTTTTTT,CASSPGGSNEKLFF
TRBJ2-1,TRBD2,.,TRBV9,TGTGCCAGCAGCCCGAGGGAGCGGGAGTACAATGAGCAGTTCTTC,CASSPREREYNEQFF
TRBJ2-7,TRBD1,.,TRBV11-2,TGTGCCAGCAGCTTGACAGGGGTCCCCTACGAGCAGTACTTC,CASSLTGVPYEQYF
TRBJ2-1,TRBD2,.,TRBV5-1,TGCGCCAGCAGCTACCCTAGCGGGACTCAAAACAATGAGCAGTTCTTC,CASSYPSGTQNNEQFF
TRBJ2-1,.,.,TRBV21-1,TGTGCCAGCAGCACTGCCGGGACTAGCTCTAATGAGCAGTTCTTC,CASSTAGTSSNEQFF
TRBJ2-7,.,.,TRBV5-6,TGTGCCAGCAGCCGATGGCTCGTGTACGAGCAGTACTTC,CASSRWLVYEQYF
TRBJ2-1,.,.,TRBV9,TGTGCCAGCAGCTTCGCGGCGGGCTACAATGAGCAGTTCTTC,CASSFAAGYNEQFF
TRBJ2-2,.,once,TRBV4-3,TGCGCCAGCAGCCAAGTCAGGGGCGGGGAGCTGTTTTTT,CASSQVRGGELFF
TRBJ2-3,TRBD2,.,TRBV6-6,TGTGCCAGCAGTTCAACTAGCGGGAACACAGATACGCAGTATTTT,CASSSTSGNTDTQYF
TRBJ2-5,TRBD1,.,TRBV7-9,TGTGCCAGCAGCCCGAGGACAGGGGGGGTTGAAGAGACCCAGTACTTC,CASSPRTGGVEETQYF
TRBJ1-1,.,once,TRBV29-1,TGCAGCGTTGATTTCATGAACACTGAAGCTTTCTTT,CSVDFMNTEAFF
TRBJ2-1,.,.,TRBV11-2,TGTGCCAGCAGCTCCGTTTTAGACTCCTACAATGAGCAGTTCTTC,CASSSVLDSYNEQFF
TRBJ2-1,TRBD2,.,TRBV7-2,TGTGCCAGCAGCACCCCAGAGGGACTAGCGGGAGTGCAGTACAATGAGCAGTTCTTC,CASSTPEGLAGVQYNEQFF
TRBJ2-2,TRBD2,.,TRBV7-9,TGTGCCAGCAGCAGCTGGCCGGGACTAGCGGAAGTAAGCGGGGAGCTGTTTTTT,CASSSWPGLAEVSGELFF
TRBJ2-7,TRBD1,.,TRBV7-9,TGTGCCAGCAGCTTAGGTCTTGGGACAGAAGCCTACGAGCAGTACTTC,CASSLGLGTEAYEQYF
TRBJ1-1,.,.,TRBV7-9,TGTGCCAGCAGCCAACTCGGTGGGGACACTGAGGCTTTCTTT,CASSQLGGDTEAFF
TRBJ2-7,TRBD2,.,TRBV11-2,TGTGCCAGCAGCTACACTAGCGGGAGGGCCTACGAGCAGTACTTC,CASSYTSGRAYEQYF
TRBJ2-5,TRBD2,.,TRBV2,TGTGCCAGCATCGCCGGAGGGGAGGGGACCCAGTACTTC,CASIAGGEGTQYF
TRBJ2-7,.,.,TRBV7-9,TGTGCCAGCAGCCCTAGCTCCTACGAGCAGTACTTC,CASSPSSYEQYF
TRBJ1-1,.,.,TRBV4-2,TGTGCCAGCAGCCAAGATAGGGGGAGCCTGAACACTGAAGCTTTCTTT,CASSQDRGSLNTEAFF
TRBJ2-2,.,.,TRBV11-2,TGTGCCAGCAGCTCGATTAGGGGCACCGGGGAGCTGTTTTTT,CASSSIRGTGELFF
TRBJ2-7,.,once,TRBV7-3,TGTGCCAGCAGCCCTGGAGGGGGGGGCGAGCAGTACTTC,CASSPGGGGEQYF
TRBJ1-2,.,once,TRBV19,TGTGCCAGTAGTATAGGCGAGGAGAGAAACTATGGCTACACCTTC,CASSIGEERNYGYTF
TRBJ1-5,TRBD1,.,TRBV7-9,TGTGCCAGCAGCTTAGGGGGGACAGGGGGGCATCAGCCCCAGCATTTT,CASSLGGTGGHQPQHF
TRBJ2-1,TRBD2,medium-sized,TRBV6-1,TGTGCCAGCAGTTTTAGCGGGAGCTCCTACAATGAGCAGTTCTTC,CASSFSGSSYNEQFF
TRBJ1-5,.,.,TRBV28,TGTGCCAGCAGTTTGCTGGGGGCGCATAAGCCCCAGCATTTT,CASSLLGAHKPQHF
TRBJ2-3,TRBD2,.,TRBV7-6,TGTGCCAGCAGCTTACGGGAGGTCCCAGATACGCAGTATTTT,CASSLREVPDTQYF
TRBJ2-4,TRBD2,.,TRBV4-2,TGTGCCAGCAGCCACCTTCGCTATAGCGGGAATTTACAAATAGCCAAAAACATTCAGTACTTC,CASSHLRYSGNLQIAKNIQYF
TRBJ2-1,TRBD1,.,TRBV5-1,TGCGCCAGCAGCTACGGACAGGGGTTTTTCAGTGAGCAGTTCTTC,CASSYGQGFFSEQFF
TRBJ2-1,TRBD2,.,TRBV19,TGTGCCAGTAGTATGGTCCGGGCTAGCGGGAGAGCGGGCGAGCAGTTCTTC,CASSMVRASGRAGEQFF
TRBJ2-7,TRBD1,.,TRBV9,TGTGCCAGCGGACCGACAGGGGGCTCCTACGAGCAGTACTTC,CASGPTGGSYEQYF
TRBJ2-7,TRBD2,.,TRBV5-1,TGCGCCAGCAGCTTGGACGGACTAGCGGGAGTCGAGCAGTACTTC,CASSLDGLAGVEQYF
TRBJ2-5,TRBD2,.,TRBV30,TGTGCCTGGAGTGCTAGCGGGAGGGAGACCCAGTACTTC,CAWSASGRETQYF
TRBJ2-7,.,.,TRBV7-9,TGTGCCAGCAGCTCCCGGTTAACCTACGAGCAGTACTTC,CASSSRLTYEQYF
TRBJ2-5,TRBD2,.,TRBV7-9,TGTGCCAGCAGCTTAGTTCCTAGCGGGAGATGGGAGACCCAGTACTTC,CASSLVPSGRWETQYF
TRBJ2-7,.,.,TRBV29-1,TGCAGCGTTGAAGATGGGAGCTCCTACGAGCAGTACTTC,CSVEDGSSYEQYF